These T cell receptor beta chains were read from a single sample in a study of blood T cell repertoires in COVID-19. Here immunoSEQ multiplex PCR was the method, and the copy in TCRdb shows in-frame clones only, minus some. The data show 69,000 or so clones, with approximately 78% seen just once and 8.5% to 10% held by the top ten. The sample comprised peripheral blood. The source of these receptors is a woman older than 75 with acute or convalescent COVID-19. CDR3s include the opening cysteine and the closing phenylalanine or tryptophan. The D gene is left open where the match is weak. A row's size may be missing; if present it is once, few, many or a size class.

d_gene: NA; j_gene: TRBJ2-6; abundance: NA; v_gene: TRBV7-8; CDR3nt: TGTGCCAGCAGCTATAACAGGGCTGGGGCCAACGTCCTGACTTTC; CDR3aa: CASSYNRAGANVLTF
d_gene: TRBD2; j_gene: TRBJ2-1; abundance: NA; v_gene: TRBV18; CDR3nt: TGTGCCAGCTCACCACCACGGGGGGGCCGGGTCAATGAGCAGTTCTTC; CDR3aa: CASSPPRGGRVNEQFF
d_gene: TRBD2; j_gene: TRBJ2-7; abundance: NA; v_gene: TRBV30; CDR3nt: TGTGCCTGGAGTGTACAGTTGGGGGGGTCCTACGAGCAGTACTTC; CDR3aa: CAWSVQLGGSYEQYF
d_gene: NA; j_gene: TRBJ2-5; abundance: NA; v_gene: TRBV5-1; CDR3nt: TGCGCCAGCAGCTCCCATGACTACGAAGAGACCCAGTACTTC; CDR3aa: CASSSHDYEETQYF
d_gene: NA; j_gene: TRBJ1-4; abundance: NA; v_gene: TRBV11-2; CDR3nt: TGTGCCAGCAGCTTAGCAGGACACACGGAGGAAAAACTGTTTTTT; CDR3aa: CASSLAGHTEEKLFF
d_gene: TRBD1; j_gene: TRBJ1-2; abundance: NA; v_gene: TRBV6-5; CDR3nt: TGTGCCAGCAGCCTACCGGGACAGGGTTTGTCTGGCTACACCTTC; CDR3aa: CASSLPGQGLSGYTF
d_gene: NA; j_gene: TRBJ1-2; abundance: NA; v_gene: TRBV5-8; CDR3nt: TGTGCCAGCAGCCCGCCGGCAGCGCAAGGCTATGGCTACACCTTC; CDR3aa: CASSPPAAQGYGYTF
d_gene: NA; j_gene: TRBJ2-3; abundance: NA; v_gene: TRBV5-4; CDR3nt: TGTGCCAGCAGCTTGGTAGGCCGCGGGGAAGTAACAGATACGCAGTATTTT; CDR3aa: CASSLVGRGEVTDTQYF
d_gene: NA; j_gene: TRBJ2-1; abundance: NA; v_gene: TRBV5-4; CDR3nt: TGTGCCAGCAGCCCGTCAGACAGTGTCGGCAATGAGCAGTTCTTC; CDR3aa: CASSPSDSVGNEQFF
d_gene: TRBD1; j_gene: TRBJ1-6; abundance: NA; v_gene: TRBV9; CDR3nt: TGTGCCAGCAGCGTTTATTCGACAGGGGATAATTCACCCCTCCACTTT; CDR3aa: CASSVYSTGDNSPLHF
d_gene: NA; j_gene: TRBJ1-4; abundance: NA; v_gene: TRBV6-5; CDR3nt: TGTGCCAGCAGTTACGGGAAGACAGGCGTAAATGAAAAACTGTTTTTT; CDR3aa: CASSYGKTGVNEKLFF
d_gene: TRBD2; j_gene: TRBJ2-3; abundance: NA; v_gene: TRBV4-1; CDR3nt: TGCGCCAGCAGCCTCGGGACTAGCGGGGGCGAGTCTGGCACAGATACGCAGTATTTT; CDR3aa: CASSLGTSGGESGTDTQYF
d_gene: NA; j_gene: TRBJ2-2; abundance: few; v_gene: TRBV15; CDR3nt: TGTGCCACCCAAGATGATCGGACAGCGATCAGAGAGCTGTTTTTT; CDR3aa: CATQDDRTAIRELFF
d_gene: NA; j_gene: TRBJ1-5; abundance: few; v_gene: TRBV30; CDR3nt: TGTGCCTGGAGTGTACGAGGGGCGGGACAGCCCCAGCATTTT; CDR3aa: CAWSVRGAGQPQHF
d_gene: TRBD1; j_gene: TRBJ1-4; abundance: NA; v_gene: TRBV5-4; CDR3nt: TGTGCCAGCAGCCACGACAGGGGAACTAATGAAAAACTGTTTTTT; CDR3aa: CASSHDRGTNEKLFF
d_gene: NA; j_gene: TRBJ2-3; abundance: NA; v_gene: TRBV7-9; CDR3nt: TGTGCCAGCAGCTCCAGGGGCACTAGCACAGATACGCAGTATTTT; CDR3aa: CASSSRGTSTDTQYF
d_gene: NA; j_gene: TRBJ1-5; abundance: NA; v_gene: TRBV30; CDR3nt: TGTGCCTGGAGCAGGCAGGGTGGTCAGCCCCAGCATTTT; CDR3aa: CAWSRQGGQPQHF
d_gene: TRBD1; j_gene: TRBJ1-2; abundance: NA; v_gene: TRBV12-3/TRBV12-4; CDR3nt: TGTGCCAGCAGGATACAGGGGTCGGGCGGCTACACCTTC; CDR3aa: CASRIQGSGGYTF
d_gene: TRBD1; j_gene: TRBJ1-2; abundance: NA; v_gene: TRBV2; CDR3nt: TGTGCCAGCATACCAGGGACAGCTTCTCCCAATGGCTACACCTTC; CDR3aa: CASIPGTASPNGYTF
d_gene: NA; j_gene: TRBJ1-4; abundance: NA; v_gene: TRBV6-6; CDR3nt: TGTGCCAGCAGTTACTCGGGTAGCGAAAAACTGTTTTTT; CDR3aa: CASSYSGSEKLFF
d_gene: TRBD2; j_gene: TRBJ2-2; abundance: NA; v_gene: TRBV4-1; CDR3nt: TGCGCCAGCAGCACCGACGAACTAGCGGGGGGCCGGGGCGGGGAGCTGTTTTTT; CDR3aa: CASSTDELAGGRGGELFF
d_gene: NA; j_gene: TRBJ1-2; abundance: NA; v_gene: TRBV19; CDR3nt: TGTGCCAGTAGTACAGGGGACGCGCAAGGATATGGCTACACCTTC; CDR3aa: CASSTGDAQGYGYTF
d_gene: TRBD1; j_gene: TRBJ2-5; abundance: NA; v_gene: TRBV6-5; CDR3nt: TGTGCCAGCAAACAGGGGGCGCGAGAGGAGACCCAGTACTTC; CDR3aa: CASKQGAREETQYF
d_gene: TRBD1; j_gene: TRBJ2-4; abundance: NA; v_gene: TRBV3-1/TRBV3-2; CDR3nt: TGTGCCAGCAGCCAACCTGAACAGGGGGCTTATAAGTACATTCAGTACTTC; CDR3aa: CASSQPEQGAYKYIQYF
d_gene: NA; j_gene: TRBJ1-2; abundance: NA; v_gene: TRBV6-5; CDR3nt: TGTGCCACCCTACGGGGAGGGGCCTCTAACTATGGCTACACCTTC; CDR3aa: CATLRGGASNYGYTF
d_gene: TRBD2; j_gene: TRBJ2-3; abundance: NA; v_gene: TRBV3-1/TRBV3-2; CDR3nt: TGTGCCAGCAGAAGTGCGGGGGGGAACACAGATACGCAGTATTTT; CDR3aa: CASRSAGGNTDTQYF
d_gene: TRBD2; j_gene: TRBJ2-7; abundance: NA; v_gene: TRBV6-5; CDR3nt: TGTGCCAGCAGGAGGGGGACTAGCGGGGACGAGCAGTACTTC; CDR3aa: CASRRGTSGDEQYF
d_gene: TRBD1; j_gene: TRBJ1-2; abundance: NA; v_gene: TRBV6-5; CDR3nt: TGTGCCAGCAGGACAGGGAACTATGGCTACACCTTC; CDR3aa: CASRTGNYGYTF
d_gene: TRBD2; j_gene: TRBJ2-5; abundance: NA; v_gene: TRBV19; CDR3nt: TGTGCCAGTAGTATAGAGCGGGGGGCCAGGGGCCAGTACTTC; CDR3aa: CASSIERGARGQYF
d_gene: NA; j_gene: TRBJ1-2; abundance: NA; v_gene: TRBV11-2; CDR3nt: TGTGCCAGCAGCCCGCGTCCGTGGCCGGGGGATGGCTACACCTTC; CDR3aa: CASSPRPWPGDGYTF
d_gene: TRBD2; j_gene: TRBJ2-3; abundance: NA; v_gene: TRBV27; CDR3nt: TGTGCCAGCAGTTTGCGACTAGCGGGGGGGCCGGCAGATACGCAGTATTTT; CDR3aa: CASSLRLAGGPADTQYF
d_gene: NA; j_gene: TRBJ2-5; abundance: few; v_gene: TRBV5-1; CDR3nt: TGCGCCAGCAGAGGGACAAGACAGGTTGTGGATTCGGAGACCCAGTACTTC; CDR3aa: CASRGTRQVVDSETQYF
d_gene: NA; j_gene: TRBJ2-1; abundance: NA; v_gene: TRBV20-1; CDR3nt: TGCAGTGCTAGAGAGGGCGATGAGCAGTTCTTC; CDR3aa: CSAREGDEQFF
d_gene: NA; j_gene: TRBJ1-1; abundance: NA; v_gene: TRBV6-5; CDR3nt: TGTGCCAGCAGTTACGAGGAGAGCAACACTGAAGCTTTCTTT; CDR3aa: CASSYEESNTEAFF
d_gene: TRBD2; j_gene: TRBJ2-7; abundance: NA; v_gene: TRBV2; CDR3nt: TGTGCCTCACGACTAGCGGGGGGATACGAGCAGTACTTC; CDR3aa: CASRLAGGYEQYF
d_gene: TRBD2; j_gene: TRBJ2-7; abundance: NA; v_gene: TRBV29-1; CDR3nt: TGCAGCGTTGGGAACGGACTAGCGGGAACCTACGAGCAGTACTTC; CDR3aa: CSVGNGLAGTYEQYF
d_gene: TRBD1; j_gene: TRBJ2-2; abundance: few; v_gene: TRBV6-1; CDR3nt: TGTGCCAGCAGTGAACTTACAGGGGGCGCATGGGGGGAGCTGTTTTTT; CDR3aa: CASSELTGGAWGELFF
d_gene: NA; j_gene: TRBJ1-2; abundance: NA; v_gene: TRBV18; CDR3nt: TGTGCCAGCTCACCACCTTTCGAGAACTATGGCTACACCTTC; CDR3aa: CASSPPFENYGYTF
d_gene: TRBD1; j_gene: TRBJ2-7; abundance: NA; v_gene: TRBV5-5; CDR3nt: TGTGCCAGCAGCAACCAGGGGGCCTACGAGCAGTACTTC; CDR3aa: CASSNQGAYEQYF
d_gene: TRBD2; j_gene: TRBJ2-1; abundance: few; v_gene: TRBV2; CDR3nt: TGTGCCAGCAGTGAACCCGGGACTAGGGGGAAGGGTGAGCAGTTCTTC; CDR3aa: CASSEPGTRGKGEQFF
d_gene: NA; j_gene: TRBJ2-1; abundance: NA; v_gene: TRBV19; CDR3nt: TGTGCCAGTAGTATAGGACAACCCGGTGTTGATGAGCAGTTCTTC; CDR3aa: CASSIGQPGVDEQFF
d_gene: TRBD2; j_gene: TRBJ2-5; abundance: NA; v_gene: TRBV10-3; CDR3nt: TGTGCCATCAGTGATGGACTAGCGGGGGGGCGGTTTCAAGAGACCCAGTACTTC; CDR3aa: CAISDGLAGGRFQETQYF
d_gene: NA; j_gene: TRBJ2-7; abundance: once; v_gene: TRBV30; CDR3nt: TGTGCCTGGAGTGGGACTGTGGGGGGAGAGCAGTACTTC; CDR3aa: CAWSGTVGGEQYF
d_gene: TRBD2; j_gene: TRBJ2-1; abundance: NA; v_gene: TRBV5-1; CDR3nt: TGCGCCAGCAACCCAAGCGGGGGGGCTGGGGTTGAGCAGTTCTTC; CDR3aa: CASNPSGGAGVEQFF
d_gene: TRBD1; j_gene: TRBJ1-2; abundance: NA; v_gene: TRBV19; CDR3nt: TGTGCCAGTAGTGATCCAGGGGGCTTTTTCTATGGCTACACCTTC; CDR3aa: CASSDPGGFFYGYTF
d_gene: TRBD1; j_gene: TRBJ2-6; abundance: NA; v_gene: TRBV5-5; CDR3nt: TGTGCCAGCAGCTTTAGGCAGGGACAGATGGCGGGGGCCAACGTCCTGACTTTC; CDR3aa: CASSFRQGQMAGANVLTF
d_gene: TRBD1; j_gene: TRBJ1-1; abundance: NA; v_gene: TRBV5-4; CDR3nt: TGTGCCAGCAGCTTAATCGGGACAGGGTTGAGCACTGAAGCTTTCTTT; CDR3aa: CASSLIGTGLSTEAFF
d_gene: NA; j_gene: TRBJ1-2; abundance: NA; v_gene: TRBV4-1; CDR3nt: TGCGCCAGCAGTCCACCGGGGGATGACTATGGCTACACCTTC; CDR3aa: CASSPPGDDYGYTF
d_gene: NA; j_gene: TRBJ1-4; abundance: NA; v_gene: TRBV18; CDR3nt: TGTGCCAGCTCCCTTGGCAGGGGTGAAAAACTGTTTTTT; CDR3aa: CASSLGRGEKLFF
d_gene: NA; j_gene: TRBJ2-2; abundance: NA; v_gene: TRBV12-1; CDR3nt: TGTGCCAGCAGCCTACGGACTAGCGGGGGGGCAGGGGTGATTATGGAGGCCGGGGAGCTGTTTTTT; CDR3aa: CASSLRTSGGAGVIMEAGELFF
d_gene: TRBD2; j_gene: TRBJ2-1; abundance: NA; v_gene: TRBV10-1; CDR3nt: TGCGCCAGCAGCTCCGGGACTAGCGGGGGGAACTACAATGAGCAGTTCTTC; CDR3aa: CASSSGTSGGNYNEQFF
d_gene: TRBD2; j_gene: TRBJ2-7; abundance: NA; v_gene: TRBV19; CDR3nt: TGTGCCAGTAGCCCTTTTGGGGAGGGGTACTACGAGCAGTACTTC; CDR3aa: CASSPFGEGYYEQYF
d_gene: NA; j_gene: TRBJ1-2; abundance: NA; v_gene: TRBV5-4; CDR3nt: TGTGCCAGCAGCTTGGTGGCGGGGAACTATGGCTACACCTTC; CDR3aa: CASSLVAGNYGYTF
d_gene: NA; j_gene: TRBJ2-1; abundance: NA; v_gene: TRBV7-9; CDR3nt: TGTGCCAGCAGCTTAGTGGGGACACGGGGAACCTACGATGAGCAGTTCTTC; CDR3aa: CASSLVGTRGTYDEQFF